Listed below are T cell receptor beta chains from one sample, sequenced in a study of cytomegalovirus exposure and HLA in healthy donors. The table came from immunoSEQ multiplex PCR; TCRdb's copy has only in-frame clones and leaves some out. The sample has roughly 70,000 clones; around 70% are singletons. Sequencing was carried out using PBMCs. These receptors were obtained from a human donor in good health. Both conserved end residues are part of each CDR3. D genes are given only for firm matches. Expanded clones are given a class, and other clones once, few, many or no size at all.

size: .; V: TRBV27; J: TRBJ1-1; D: TRBD1; length: 14; DNA: TGTGCCAGCAGTCTTCGACAGGGAGGTACTGAAGCTTTCTTT; CDR3: CASSLRQGGTEAFF
size: .; V: TRBV19; J: TRBJ2-7; D: TRBD2; length: 17; DNA: TGTGCCAGTAGTATAAAAGCGGGAGGCGCAAGCTCCTACGAGCAGTACTTC; CDR3: CASSIKAGGASSYEQYF
size: .; V: TRBV14; J: TRBJ2-7; D: .; length: 12; DNA: TGTGCCAGCAGCCAGGACAATTACGAGCAGTACTTC; CDR3: CASSQDNYEQYF
size: .; V: TRBV6-5; J: TRBJ1-5; D: .; length: 13; DNA: TGTGCCAGCAGTTTCTCGGCATCTCAGCCCCAGCATTTT; CDR3: CASSFSASQPQHF
size: few; V: TRBV9; J: TRBJ1-1; D: TRBD1; length: 13; DNA: TGTGCCAGCAGCCAGGGACAGTCCACTGAAGCTTTCTTT; CDR3: CASSQGQSTEAFF
size: .; V: TRBV5-1; J: TRBJ1-3; D: .; length: 18; DNA: TGCGCCAGCAGCCCCCCCCGGGGAGACACCAACTCTGGAAACACCATATATTTT; CDR3: CASSPPRGDTNSGNTIYF
size: .; V: TRBV7-8; J: TRBJ2-7; D: .; length: 15; DNA: TGTGCCAGCAGCTTTTCAGGGCGGGGAGGAAGAGAGCAGTACTTC; CDR3: CASSFSGRGGREQYF
size: .; V: TRBV12-2; J: TRBJ2-5; D: .; length: 15; DNA: TGTGCAAGTCTCCCCCTAGCGGGAGGGGGGGAGACCCAGTACTTC; CDR3: CASLPLAGGGETQYF
size: few; V: TRBV28; J: TRBJ1-1; D: TRBD1; length: 14; DNA: TGTGCCAGCAGTTTGGGGGACAGGAACACTGAAGCTTTCTTT; CDR3: CASSLGDRNTEAFF
size: few; V: TRBV6-6; J: TRBJ1-2; D: .; length: 12; DNA: TGTGCCAGCAGCCGAGGCGAGAAAGGCTACACCTTC; CDR3: CASSRGEKGYTF
size: .; V: TRBV6-5; J: TRBJ1-6; D: .; length: 15; DNA: TGTGCCAGCAGTTTGAACGGGGGTCCTAATTCACCCCTCCACTTT; CDR3: CASSLNGGPNSPLHF
size: .; V: TRBV6-1; J: TRBJ2-1; D: .; length: 15; DNA: TGTGCCAGCAGTGAAAAGACAGACAACTACAATGAGCAGTTCTTC; CDR3: CASSEKTDNYNEQFF
size: .; V: TRBV9; J: TRBJ1-2; D: .; length: 14; DNA: TGTGCCAGCAGCGTAGAAGTAGCTAACTATGGCTACACCTTC; CDR3: CASSVEVANYGYTF
size: .; V: TRBV6-6; J: TRBJ2-7; D: TRBD1; length: 15; DNA: TGTGCCAGCAGCCGGGGACAGGGGAGCGGTTACGAGCAGTACTTC; CDR3: CASSRGQGSGYEQYF
size: .; V: TRBV6-5; J: TRBJ1-1; D: .; length: 14; DNA: TGTGCCAGCAGTTACTCGAGGGGGGGCACTGAAGCTTTCTTT; CDR3: CASSYSRGGTEAFF
size: few; V: TRBV13; J: TRBJ2-1; D: TRBD1; length: 14; DNA: TGTGCCAGCAGCTCGCCGGGACAGGGAAATGAGCAGTTCTTC; CDR3: CASSSPGQGNEQFF
size: .; V: TRBV5-1; J: TRBJ1-3; D: TRBD1; length: 15; DNA: TGCGCCAGCAGCTTTTCCGGACAGGGTGGAAACACCATATATTTT; CDR3: CASSFSGQGGNTIYF
size: .; V: TRBV30; J: TRBJ1-3; D: .; length: 12; DNA: TGTGCCTGGACGGGGACTGGAAACACCATATATTTT; CDR3: CAWTGTGNTIYF
size: .; V: TRBV28; J: TRBJ2-7; D: TRBD1; length: 15; DNA: TGTGCCAGCAGTCAGGCGACAGGGGGCTCCTACGAGCAGTACTTC; CDR3: CASSQATGGSYEQYF
size: .; V: TRBV25-1; J: TRBJ2-1; D: TRBD2; length: 13; DNA: TGTGCCAGCAGTAACCAAGCAGCGGGGAAGCAGTTCTTC; CDR3: CASSNQAAGKQFF
size: .; V: TRBV30; J: TRBJ2-3; D: TRBD2; length: 14; DNA: TGTGCCTGGAGCAAAGCGGGAAGCACAGATACGCAGTATTTT; CDR3: CAWSKAGSTDTQYF
size: .; V: TRBV11-2; J: TRBJ1-5; D: TRBD1; length: 16; DNA: TGTGCCAGCAGCCACCTCGACAGGGAAGCCAATCAGCCCCAGCATTTT; CDR3: CASSHLDREANQPQHF
size: .; V: TRBV7-8; J: TRBJ2-1; D: TRBD1; length: 14; DNA: TGTGCCAGCAGCTCGAGACAGGGCGGCAATGAGCAGTTCTTC; CDR3: CASSSRQGGNEQFF
size: once; V: TRBV30; J: TRBJ2-2; D: TRBD2; length: 14; DNA: TGTGCCTCCCCGTGGGGGGGGAACACCGGGGAGCTGTTTTTT; CDR3: CASPWGGNTGELFF
size: .; V: TRBV27; J: TRBJ2-1; D: TRBD2; length: 15; DNA: TGTGCCAGCAGTACCGGGACTAGCGGTTACAATGAGCAGTTCTTC; CDR3: CASSTGTSGYNEQFF
size: once; V: TRBV30; J: TRBJ2-1; D: TRBD2; length: 12; DNA: TGTGCCTGGGCGGGAGCTTGGAATGAGCAGTTCTTC; CDR3: CAWAGAWNEQFF
size: .; V: TRBV11-1; J: TRBJ2-1; D: TRBD2; length: 15; DNA: TGTGCCAGCAGCTTACCCGCTAGCGGGCGTCATGAGCAGTTCTTC; CDR3: CASSLPASGRHEQFF
size: few; V: TRBV28; J: TRBJ1-1; D: .; length: 11; DNA: TGTGCCAGCATAACGGGCACTGAAGCTTTCTTT; CDR3: CASITGTEAFF
size: .; V: TRBV19; J: TRBJ2-1; D: TRBD2; length: 15; DNA: TGTGCCAGTAGATGGTCGAGCGGGGGTTACAATGAGCAGTTCTTC; CDR3: CASRWSSGGYNEQFF
size: medium-sized; V: TRBV19; J: TRBJ2-2; D: .; length: 15; DNA: TGTGCCAGTAGTATGCGGGGAGAAGACACCGGGGAGCTGTTTTTT; CDR3: CASSMRGEDTGELFF
size: .; V: TRBV7-6; J: TRBJ1-5; D: TRBD1; length: 15; DNA: TGTGCCAGCAGCTTAGCCGGGACAGGGGTTCAGCCCCAGCATTTT; CDR3: CASSLAGTGVQPQHF
size: .; V: TRBV29-1; J: TRBJ2-1; D: TRBD1; length: 11; DNA: TGCAGCGTTACCATGACAGGGGAGCAGTTCTTC; CDR3: CSVTMTGEQFF
size: .; V: TRBV5-1; J: TRBJ2-1; D: TRBD2; length: 15; DNA: TGCGCCAGCAGCGTATCCGGGACTAGCACGGATGAGCAGTTCTTC; CDR3: CASSVSGTSTDEQFF
size: .; V: TRBV6-6; J: TRBJ2-1; D: TRBD2; length: 16; DNA: TGTGCCAGCAGTTACTCGTTAGCGGGAGGCGGCAATGAGCAGTTCTTC; CDR3: CASSYSLAGGGNEQFF
size: .; V: TRBV20-1; J: TRBJ1-2; D: .; length: 11; DNA: TGCAGTTCGGACAGTAACTATGGCTACACCTTC; CDR3: CSSDSNYGYTF
size: .; V: TRBV28; J: TRBJ2-6; D: TRBD1; length: 16; DNA: TGTGCCAGCAGACCCACAGGGGGCGATGGGGCCAACGTCCTGACTTTC; CDR3: CASRPTGGDGANVLTF
size: .; V: TRBV7-9; J: TRBJ2-2; D: TRBD2; length: 17; DNA: TGTGCCAGCAGCTTAGGTAGCGGGAGGGTTTACACCGGGGAGCTGTTTTTT; CDR3: CASSLGSGRVYTGELFF
size: .; V: TRBV30; J: TRBJ2-1; D: .; length: 11; DNA: TGTGCCTGGAGTGAGGGGAATGAGCAGTTCTTC; CDR3: CAWSEGNEQFF
size: .; V: TRBV27; J: TRBJ2-7; D: .; length: 13; DNA: TGTGCCAGCAGTTACAGGGCAACCTACGAGCAGTACTTC; CDR3: CASSYRATYEQYF
size: .; V: TRBV5-1; J: TRBJ1-1; D: TRBD1; length: 18; DNA: TGCGCCAGCAGCTTGCGACAGGGAAGAGGAGTAGTGAACACTGAAGCTTTCTTT; CDR3: CASSLRQGRGVVNTEAFF